A selection of T cell receptor beta chains follows, all from one sample in a study of T cell responses to AZD1222 COVID-19 vaccine. Method: immunoSEQ multiplex PCR; TCRdb's copy keeps in-frame clones and lacks some. The sample has 57,000 or so clones, around 85% seen once. The input for sequencing was peripheral blood, taken 28 days after the second AZD1222 dose. These receptors originate from an adult who received the AZD1222 COVID-19 vaccine. The CDR3 runs from the conserved cysteine through the conserved F or W.

j_call v_call cdr3_aa
TRBJ2-7 TRBV28 CASTKGGRASYEQYF
TRBJ2-1 TRBV7-8 CASSGLAFSDEQFF
TRBJ1-2 TRBV12-3/TRBV12-4 CASRPGSNYGYTF
TRBJ1-1 TRBV2 CASSVSRQPNTEAFF
TRBJ2-7 TRBV10-1 CASSPAFNRGLREQYF
TRBJ1-5 TRBV28 CASSFEGVVNQPQHF
TRBJ2-5 TRBV7-2 CASSFGQGEGTQYF
TRBJ2-7 TRBV20-1 CSASPARGLLNVEQYF
TRBJ1-4 TRBV28 CASSGSATNEKLFF
TRBJ2-7 TRBV5-4 CASSLAGTGNEQYF
TRBJ2-7 TRBV6-5 CASSYGHEQYF
TRBJ2-1 TRBV10-3 CAIGGAEGRSYNEQFF
TRBJ1-2 TRBV2 CASSVSYGGYTF
TRBJ2-3 TRBV7-8 CASETYRGDTQYF
TRBJ1-6 TRBV2 CASLREGLRDGRNSPLHF
TRBJ2-7 TRBV19 CASSTAATSAGEQYF
TRBJ1-6 TRBV27 CASNRQGPTPLHF
TRBJ1-2 TRBV5-4 CASSLDLSNYGYTF
TRBJ2-3 TRBV28 CASSLAASGIGDTQYF
TRBJ1-1 TRBV28 CASRTLLNTEAFF
TRBJ1-1 TRBV5-1 CASRPSVMNTEAFF
TRBJ2-3 TRBV12-5 CASGAGTGGNTDTQYF
TRBJ1-4 TRBV9 CASSVGGATNEKLFF
TRBJ2-2 TRBV7-2 CASRVAWGDKNTGELFF
TRBJ1-5 TRBV19 CASNQGTPGQPQHF
TRBJ1-1 TRBV11-2 CASSSRTIENTEAFF
TRBJ1-5 TRBV7-9 CASSPGLEQPQHF
TRBJ1-6 TRBV27 CASSLSAGGNSPLHF
TRBJ2-7 TRBV12-3/TRBV12-4 CASSLGQSYEQYF
TRBJ1-4 TRBV9 CASSRSATNEKLFF
TRBJ2-5 TRBV28 CASNPIGWRGETQYF
TRBJ2-7 TRBV2 CASSRLAGQYEQYF
TRBJ2-2 TRBV5-1 CASARGANTGELFF
TRBJ1-1 TRBV6-5 CASTQGTWGNTEAFF
TRBJ2-1 TRBV7-3 CASSSTGTSSNEQFF
TRBJ1-6 TRBV10-3 CAIAQGADNSPLHF
TRBJ2-7 TRBV6-5 CASRTGSYEQYF
TRBJ2-2 TRBV7-9 CASSSEPTSGSSTGELFF
TRBJ1-3 TRBV28 CASSLYSGNTIYF
TRBJ1-1 TRBV6-5 CASSYQENTEAFF
TRBJ1-2 TRBV27 CASSPRGYYGYTF
TRBJ2-2 TRBV28 CASSPPTGELFF
TRBJ2-1 TRBV27 CASSLSGALLQEQFF
TRBJ1-5 TRBV28 CASSHHKGQGSQPQHF
TRBJ1-1 TRBV11-2 CASSLDLTGGLDEAFF
TRBJ2-7 TRBV16 CASSQSKGQLGIYEQYF
TRBJ2-7 TRBV7-2 CASSLAGGTGQATSYEQYF